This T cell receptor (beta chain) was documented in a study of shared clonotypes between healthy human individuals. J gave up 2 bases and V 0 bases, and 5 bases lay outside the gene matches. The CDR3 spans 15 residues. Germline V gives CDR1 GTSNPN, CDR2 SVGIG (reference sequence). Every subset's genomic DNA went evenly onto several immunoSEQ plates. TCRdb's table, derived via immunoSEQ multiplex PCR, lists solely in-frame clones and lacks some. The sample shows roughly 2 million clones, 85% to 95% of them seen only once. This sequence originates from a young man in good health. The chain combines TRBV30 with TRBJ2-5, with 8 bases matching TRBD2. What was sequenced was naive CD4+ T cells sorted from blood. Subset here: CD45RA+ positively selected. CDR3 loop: CAWSVKAGGQETQYF. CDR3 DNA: TGTGCCTGGAGTGTAAAGGCGGGGGGACAAGAGACCCAGTACTTC.